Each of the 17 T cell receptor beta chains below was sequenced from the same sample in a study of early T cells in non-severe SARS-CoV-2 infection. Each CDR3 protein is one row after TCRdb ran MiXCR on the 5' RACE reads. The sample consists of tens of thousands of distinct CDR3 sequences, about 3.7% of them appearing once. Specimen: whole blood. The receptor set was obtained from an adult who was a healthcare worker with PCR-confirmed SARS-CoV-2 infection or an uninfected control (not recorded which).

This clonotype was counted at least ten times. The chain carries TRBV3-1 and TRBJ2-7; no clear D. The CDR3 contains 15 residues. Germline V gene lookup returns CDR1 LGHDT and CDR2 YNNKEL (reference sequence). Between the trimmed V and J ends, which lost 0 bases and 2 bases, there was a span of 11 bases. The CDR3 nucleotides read TGTGCCAGCAGCCAAGACCGTCGCGGTACCTACGAGCAGTACTTC. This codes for CASSQDRRGTYEQYF.

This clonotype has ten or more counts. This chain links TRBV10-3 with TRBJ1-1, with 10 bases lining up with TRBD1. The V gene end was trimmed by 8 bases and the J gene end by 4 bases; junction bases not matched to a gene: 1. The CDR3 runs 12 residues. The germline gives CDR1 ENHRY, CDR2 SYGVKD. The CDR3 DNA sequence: TGTGCCATCGGACAGGGGGTCACTGAAGCTTTCTTT. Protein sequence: CAIGQGVTEAFF.

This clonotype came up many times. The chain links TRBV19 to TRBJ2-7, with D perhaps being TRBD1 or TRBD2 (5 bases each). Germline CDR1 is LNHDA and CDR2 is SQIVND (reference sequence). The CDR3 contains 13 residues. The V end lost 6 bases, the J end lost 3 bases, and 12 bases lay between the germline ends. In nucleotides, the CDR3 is TGTGCCAGTAGCACCGGGGCCCACTACGAGCAGTACTTC. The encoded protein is CASSTGAHYEQYF.

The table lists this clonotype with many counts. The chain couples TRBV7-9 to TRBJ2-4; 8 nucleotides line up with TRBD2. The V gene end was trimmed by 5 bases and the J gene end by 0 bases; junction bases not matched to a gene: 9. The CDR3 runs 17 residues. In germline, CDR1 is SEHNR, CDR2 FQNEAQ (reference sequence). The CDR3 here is CASSPLLAEVAKNIQYF. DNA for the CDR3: TGTGCCAGCAGCCCCCTACTAGCGGAGGTAGCCAAAAACATTCAGTACTTC.

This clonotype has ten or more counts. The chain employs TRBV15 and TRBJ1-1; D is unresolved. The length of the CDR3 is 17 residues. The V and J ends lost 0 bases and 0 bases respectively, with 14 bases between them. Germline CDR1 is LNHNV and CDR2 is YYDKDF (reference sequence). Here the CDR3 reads CATSRDQRQAVNTEAFF. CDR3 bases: TGTGCCACCAGCAGAGATCAACGCCAGGCGGTGAACACTGAAGCTTTCTTT.

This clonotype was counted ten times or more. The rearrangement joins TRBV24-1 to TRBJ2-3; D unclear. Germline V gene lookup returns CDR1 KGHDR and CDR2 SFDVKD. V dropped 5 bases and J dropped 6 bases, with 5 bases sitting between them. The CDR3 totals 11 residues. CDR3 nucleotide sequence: TGTGCCACCAGTGCCCTGGATACGCAGTATTTT. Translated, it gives CATSALDTQYF.

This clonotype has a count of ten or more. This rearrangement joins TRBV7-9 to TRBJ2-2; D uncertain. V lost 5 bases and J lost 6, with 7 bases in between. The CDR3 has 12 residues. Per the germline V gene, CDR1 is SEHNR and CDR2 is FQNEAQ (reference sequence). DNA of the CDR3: TGTGCCAGCAGCCTGGGCCCCGGGGAGCTGTTTTTT. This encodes CASSLGPGELFF.

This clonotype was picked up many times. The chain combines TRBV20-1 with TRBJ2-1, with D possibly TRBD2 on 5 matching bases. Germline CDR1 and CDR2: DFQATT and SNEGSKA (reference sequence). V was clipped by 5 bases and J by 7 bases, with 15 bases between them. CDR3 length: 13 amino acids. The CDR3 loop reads CSAPTLVSNEQFF. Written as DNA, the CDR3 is TGCAGTGCTCCAACACTAGTCTCAAATGAGCAGTTCTTC.

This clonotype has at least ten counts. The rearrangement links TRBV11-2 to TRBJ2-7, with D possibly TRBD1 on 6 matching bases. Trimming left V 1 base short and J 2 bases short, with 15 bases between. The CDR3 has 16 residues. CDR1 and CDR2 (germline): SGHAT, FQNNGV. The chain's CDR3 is CASSLGGATGAYEQYF. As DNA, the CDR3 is TGTGCCAGCAGCTTAGGTGGAGCGACAGGCGCCTACGAGCAGTACTTC.

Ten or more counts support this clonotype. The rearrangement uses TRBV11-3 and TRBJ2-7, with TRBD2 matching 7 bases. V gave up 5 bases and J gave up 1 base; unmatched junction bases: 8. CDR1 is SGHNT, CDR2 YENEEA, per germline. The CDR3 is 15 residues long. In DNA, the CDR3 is TGTGCCAGCAGCCCAAGGGGAGGGCATTCCTACGAGCAGTACTTC. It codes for CASSPRGGHSYEQYF. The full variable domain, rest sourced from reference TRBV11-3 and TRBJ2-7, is EAGVVQSPRYKIIEKKQPVAFWCNPISGHNTLYWYLQNLGQGPELLIRYENEEAVDDSQLPKDRFSAERLKGVDSTLKIQPAELGDSAVYLCASSPRGGHSYEQYFGPGTRLTVT.

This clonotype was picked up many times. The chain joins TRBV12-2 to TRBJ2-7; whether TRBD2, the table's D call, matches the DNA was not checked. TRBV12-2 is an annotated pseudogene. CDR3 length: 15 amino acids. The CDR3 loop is CASRLDSRESYEQYF. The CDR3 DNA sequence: TGTGCAAGTCGCTTAGACTCGCGGGAGTCCTACGAGCAGTACTTC.

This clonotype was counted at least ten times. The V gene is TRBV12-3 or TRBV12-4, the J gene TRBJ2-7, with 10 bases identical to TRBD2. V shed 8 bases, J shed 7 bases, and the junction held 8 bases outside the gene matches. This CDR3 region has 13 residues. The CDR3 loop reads CASGEREGWEQYF. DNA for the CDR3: TGTGCCAGCGGTGAGCGGGAGGGCTGGGAGCAGTACTTC.

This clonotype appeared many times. CDR3 coding DNA: TGTGCCAGCAGCCTCCTAGGGGGTAGCGGGAGTATCCCAGATACGCAGTATTTT. It translates to CASSLLGGSGSIPDTQYF. J is TRBJ2-3 and V is TRBV11-2, with 9 bases fitting TRBD2. The junction had 16 bases not matched to a gene; V was cut back by 5 bases and J by 4 bases. This CDR3 has 18 residues. The germline V gene has CDR1 SGHAT and CDR2 FQNNGV.

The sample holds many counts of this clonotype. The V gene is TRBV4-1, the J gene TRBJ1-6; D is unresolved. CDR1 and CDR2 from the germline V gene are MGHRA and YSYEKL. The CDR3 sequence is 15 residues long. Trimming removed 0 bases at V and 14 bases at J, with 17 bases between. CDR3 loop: CASSQDTGSGFALHF. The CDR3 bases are TGCGCCAGCAGCCAAGATACTGGATCGGGTTTCGCCCTCCACTTT.

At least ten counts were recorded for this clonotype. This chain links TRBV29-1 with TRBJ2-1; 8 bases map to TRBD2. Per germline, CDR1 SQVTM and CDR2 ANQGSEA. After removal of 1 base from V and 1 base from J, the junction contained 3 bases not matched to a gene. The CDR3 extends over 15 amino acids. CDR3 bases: TGCAGCGTTGAAGGGCGGGGGGCTTCCTACAATGAGCAGTTCTTC. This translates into CSVEGRGASYNEQFF.

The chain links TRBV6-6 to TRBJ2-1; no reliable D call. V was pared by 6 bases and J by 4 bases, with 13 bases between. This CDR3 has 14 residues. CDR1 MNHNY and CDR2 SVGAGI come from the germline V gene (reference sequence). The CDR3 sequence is CASRDPTGYNEQFF. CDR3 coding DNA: TGTGCCAGCAGAGATCCCACCGGTTACAATGAGCAGTTCTTC.

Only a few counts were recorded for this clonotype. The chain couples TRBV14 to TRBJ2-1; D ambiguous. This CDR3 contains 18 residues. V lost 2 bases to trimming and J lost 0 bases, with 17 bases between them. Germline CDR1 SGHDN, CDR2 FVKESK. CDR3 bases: TGTGCCAGCAGCCAAAGACAACGGCCGAAGAGCTCCTACAATGAGCAGTTCTTC. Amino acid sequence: CASSQRQRPKSSYNEQFF.